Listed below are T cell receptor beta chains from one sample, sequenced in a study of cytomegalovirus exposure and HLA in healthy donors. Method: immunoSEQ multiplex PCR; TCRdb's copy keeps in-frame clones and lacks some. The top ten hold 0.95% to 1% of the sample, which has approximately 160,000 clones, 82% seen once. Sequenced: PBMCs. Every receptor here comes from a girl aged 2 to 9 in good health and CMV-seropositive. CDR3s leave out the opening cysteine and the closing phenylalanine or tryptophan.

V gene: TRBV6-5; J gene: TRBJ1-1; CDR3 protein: ASSYYDRANTEAF
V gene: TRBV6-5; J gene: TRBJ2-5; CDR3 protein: ASSPSDSGETQY
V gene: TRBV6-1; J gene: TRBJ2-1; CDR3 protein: ASRPRGQGRDEQF
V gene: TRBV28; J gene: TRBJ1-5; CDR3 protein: ASSWTGAGNQPQH
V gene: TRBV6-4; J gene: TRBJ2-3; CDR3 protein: ASSEGGEATDTQY
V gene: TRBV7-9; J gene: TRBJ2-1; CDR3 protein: ASSGGSYNEQF
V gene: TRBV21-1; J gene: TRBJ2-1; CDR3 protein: ASTRVDISNNEQF
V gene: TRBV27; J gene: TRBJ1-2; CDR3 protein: ASRPGGSYGYT
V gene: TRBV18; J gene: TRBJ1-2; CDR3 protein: ASSPLNRGYGYT
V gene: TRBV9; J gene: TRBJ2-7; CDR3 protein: ASSVEEGAHEQY
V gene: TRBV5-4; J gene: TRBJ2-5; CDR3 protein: ASSIPTTGPQETQY
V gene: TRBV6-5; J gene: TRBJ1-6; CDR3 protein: ASSYSTGWGHSPLH
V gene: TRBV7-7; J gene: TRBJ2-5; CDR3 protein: ASSFLRGETQY
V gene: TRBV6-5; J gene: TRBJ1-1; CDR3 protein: ASSQKPPAEAF
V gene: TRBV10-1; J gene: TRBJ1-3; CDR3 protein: ASSEWREYGNTIY
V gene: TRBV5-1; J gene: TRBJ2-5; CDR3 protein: ASSGRMGIATQY
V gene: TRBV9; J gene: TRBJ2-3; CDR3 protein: ASSAPLNSGSMIGTQY
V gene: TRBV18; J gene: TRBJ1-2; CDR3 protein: ASSPSGGQALNYGYT
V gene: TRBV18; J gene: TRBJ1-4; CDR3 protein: ASSPTATNEKLF
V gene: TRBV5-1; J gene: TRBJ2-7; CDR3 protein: ASSDKRGTYEQY
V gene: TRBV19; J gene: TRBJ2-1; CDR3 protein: ASSSWLAGSYNEQF
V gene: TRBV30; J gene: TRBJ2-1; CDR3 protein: AWENGESSYNEQF
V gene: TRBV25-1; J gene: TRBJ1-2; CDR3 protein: ASSLGKGYGYT
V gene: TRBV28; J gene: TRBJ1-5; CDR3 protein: ASSRQLSNQPQH
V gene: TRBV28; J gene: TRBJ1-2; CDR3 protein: ASSLPRTGVTNYGYT
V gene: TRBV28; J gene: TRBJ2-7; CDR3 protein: ATSDGTLSGTSGDPYEQY
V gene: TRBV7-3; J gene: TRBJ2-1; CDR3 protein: ASSPTRENEQF
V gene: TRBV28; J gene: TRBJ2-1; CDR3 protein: ASSLIAGTGEQF
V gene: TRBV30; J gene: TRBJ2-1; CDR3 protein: AWETGGEQF
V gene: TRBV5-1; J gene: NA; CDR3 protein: ASSPWTSGSYGYEQY
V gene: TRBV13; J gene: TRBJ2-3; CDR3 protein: ASSHRDRGIADTQY
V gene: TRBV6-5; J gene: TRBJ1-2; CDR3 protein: ASSPRESYGYT
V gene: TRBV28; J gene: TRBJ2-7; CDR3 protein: ASEFGAGAHYEQY
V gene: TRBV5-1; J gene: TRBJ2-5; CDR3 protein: ASSLAGASGAKETQY
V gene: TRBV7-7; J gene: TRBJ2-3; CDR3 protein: ASSPSGGADTQY
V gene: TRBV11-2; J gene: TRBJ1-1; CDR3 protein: ASSRISVGSAEAF
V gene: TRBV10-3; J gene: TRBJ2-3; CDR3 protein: AISELGLAGENLADTQY
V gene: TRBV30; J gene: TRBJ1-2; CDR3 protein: AWNSGMRGPTTYGYP
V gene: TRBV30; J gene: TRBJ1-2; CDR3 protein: AWSLTNYGYT
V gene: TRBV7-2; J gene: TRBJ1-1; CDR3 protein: ASSFELNTEAF
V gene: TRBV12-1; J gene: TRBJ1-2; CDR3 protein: ASSFDDRASANYGYT
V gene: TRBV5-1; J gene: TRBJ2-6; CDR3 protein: ASSLGPAGGSGANVLT
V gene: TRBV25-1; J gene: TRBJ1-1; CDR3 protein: ASYTLTGNTEAF
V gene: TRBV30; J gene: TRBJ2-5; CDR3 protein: AYYRGREETQY
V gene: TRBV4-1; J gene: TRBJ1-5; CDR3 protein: ASSQTYRVWQPQH
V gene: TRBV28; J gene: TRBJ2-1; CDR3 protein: ASRTSSEQF